These T cell receptor beta chains were read from a single sample in a study of blood T cell repertoires in COVID-19. The method was immunoSEQ multiplex PCR; TCRdb's version includes in-frame clones alone and lacks a portion of them. The table shows 35,000 to 50,000 clones, with around 90% occurring only once. The sample comprised peripheral blood. The receptors come from an elderly woman with active COVID-19. Both conserved end residues are trimmed from each CDR3.

j_gene | v_gene | CDR3aa
TRBJ2-2 | TRBV27 | ASSPTTSGNTGELF
TRBJ2-7 | TRBV6-2/TRBV6-3 | ASSQTVPPVEQY
TRBJ2-3 | TRBV9 | ASSPGVEAGGTDTQY
TRBJ1-2 | TRBV5-4 | ASSFEQGGGVNYGYT
TRBJ1-1 | TRBV5-6 | ASSLRGGTEAF
TRBJ2-3 | TRBV3-1/TRBV3-2 | ASSPPDRRGTDTQY
TRBJ1-1 | TRBV30 | AWNGLLNTEAF
TRBJ1-6 | TRBV6-4 | ASSETGSYNSPLH
TRBJ1-4 | TRBV12-3/TRBV12-4 | ASSSGRRKLF
TRBJ2-5 | TRBV4-1 | ASSQDQRLAGEETQY
TRBJ2-7 | TRBV6-5 | ASSSGGVYEQY
TRBJ2-1 | TRBV9 | ASSVSGGGYNEQF
TRBJ2-3 | TRBV18 | ASSPKNMPSGGRVTDTQY
TRBJ2-5 | TRBV4-1 | ASSQGYGSGGVTQY
TRBJ2-3 | TRBV2 | ASRKGDSYTDTQY
TRBJ1-1 | TRBV28 | ASRFRGHGTEAF
TRBJ1-2 | TRBV7-9 | ASSLALDGHGGYT
TRBJ1-5 | TRBV6-6 | ASSYDRTNQPQH
TRBJ2-3 | TRBV7-2 | ASSSLTPTDTQY
TRBJ2-3 | TRBV19 | ASSTPPASVGADTQY
TRBJ2-7 | TRBV4-1 | ASSQDPGTREQY
TRBJ2-3 | TRBV2 | ASLAGPTDTQY
TRBJ2-5 | TRBV7-2 | ASSLGTGVEETQY
TRBJ2-2 | TRBV5-1 | ASSWGQGTGELF
TRBJ2-5 | TRBV19 | ASSWAAGNDETQY
TRBJ2-1 | TRBV6-2/TRBV6-3 | ASSPPSDRGLYNEQF
TRBJ1-5 | TRBV30 | ACRRKGGGNQPQH
TRBJ2-5 | TRBV28 | ATTSGGSQETQY
TRBJ1-1 | TRBV5-6 | ASSLAVGGTEAF
TRBJ2-5 | TRBV28 | ASMVRFGGNRETQY
TRBJ2-6 | TRBV27 | ASSLPSSGANVLT
TRBJ1-5 | TRBV30 | AWNVLLSNQPQH
TRBJ2-1 | TRBV12-2 | ASRLKLDRDNNEQF
TRBJ1-1 | TRBV4-3 | ASSQGGQLNTEAF
TRBJ2-7 | TRBV9 | ASSAQGSGSYEQY
TRBJ2-7 | TRBV27 | ASRRTGGARSYEQY
TRBJ2-2 | TRBV24-1 | ATRGQGPAGELF
TRBJ2-1 | TRBV19 | ASSRLAGGSYNEQF
TRBJ2-1 | TRBV27 | ASTHTLSRGNEQF
TRBJ2-1 | TRBV7-9 | ASSLEGQTNEQF